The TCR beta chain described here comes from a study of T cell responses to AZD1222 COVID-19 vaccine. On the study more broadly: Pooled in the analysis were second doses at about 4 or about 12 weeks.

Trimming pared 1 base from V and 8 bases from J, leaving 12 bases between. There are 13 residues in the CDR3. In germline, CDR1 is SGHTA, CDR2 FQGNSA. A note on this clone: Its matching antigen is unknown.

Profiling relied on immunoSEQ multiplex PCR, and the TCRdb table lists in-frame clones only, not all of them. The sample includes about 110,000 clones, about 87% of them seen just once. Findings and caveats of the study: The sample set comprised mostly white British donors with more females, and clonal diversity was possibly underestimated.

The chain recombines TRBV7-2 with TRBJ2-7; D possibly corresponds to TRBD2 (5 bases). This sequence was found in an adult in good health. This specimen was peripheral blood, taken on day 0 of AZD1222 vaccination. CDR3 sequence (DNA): TGTGCCAGCAGCTTAGGGACTGTTCCCCAGCAGTACTTC. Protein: CASSLGTVPQQYF.